These 14 T cell receptor beta chains originate from one sample sequenced in a study of T cell repertoires in cytomegalovirus infection. Antigen specificity for these receptors is unknown. TCRdb called the reads again in MiXCR, with one record for every CDR3 protein. The sample yields roughly 920,000 distinct CDR3 sequences, more than 25% seen once. Sequenced material: cultured CD8+ T cells from PBMCs, taken from culture after CMV antigen stimulation. The receptor set was obtained from a human donor in good health (CMV status not recorded). Some clones in this sample may be carry-over from other donors' samples.

The genes are TRBV20-1 and TRBJ2-1; 7 positions match TRBD1. CDR3 length: 16 residues. The V and J ends lost 0 bases and 4 bases, in that order; junction bases with no gene match: 9. Germline V CDR1 and CDR2: DFQATT, SNEGSKA (reference sequence). The DNA for the CDR3 is TGCAGTGCTAGAGACAGGGGGTTCGACACATACAATGAGCAGTTCTTC. Its translation: CSARDRGFDTYNEQFF.

The rearrangement joins TRBV12-3 or TRBV12-4 to TRBJ2-1, with a weak D call TRBD2 (6 bases). The V end was cut by 7 bases, the J end by 6 bases, with 13 bases between. The CDR3 runs to 13 residues. CDR3 nucleotides: TGTGCCAGCACCCCAGGAGGGATCAATGAGCAGTTCTTC. It yields the protein CASTPGGINEQFF.

The chain combines TRBV12-3 or TRBV12-4 with TRBJ2-5, with D tentatively TRBD1 or TRBD2 (5 bases each). Trimming shortened V by 7 bases and J by 5 bases, and 23 bases separated the two germline ends. The CDR3 totals 16 residues. CDR3 in amino acids: CASTWDPRAVGETQYF. CDR3 coding DNA: TGTGCCAGCACCTGGGACCCCCGGGCCGTCGGGGAGACCCAGTACTTC.

This clonotype was seen a handful of times. V gene TRBV28 combines with J gene TRBJ2-3; 7 bases line up with TRBD2. Germline V gene data show CDR1 as MDHEN and CDR2 as SYDVKM. Losses at the gene ends were 3 bases for V and 8 bases for J; bases not matched to a gene: 17. The CDR3 covers 17 residues. The CDR3 region has the DNA TGTGCCAGCAGTTTGCACCTTACAGCGGGGTCGGCCCCTACGCAGTATTTT. It yields the protein CASSLHLTAGSAPTQYF.

This clonotype was counted a few times. V usage is TRBV12-3 or TRBV12-4 and J usage is TRBJ2-5; D is undetermined. This CDR3 has 13 amino acids. V shed 7 bases and J shed 5 bases, with 14 bases lying between them. CDR3 DNA: TGTGCCAGCAAGGGTGCCCTCGGGGAGACCCAGTACTTC. This encodes CASKGALGETQYF.

This clonotype was counted at least ten times. The rearrangement uses TRBV7-6 and TRBJ2-1, with 7 bases that match TRBD1. V lost 2 bases and J lost 11; bases outside the gene matches: 18. The CDR3 totals 17 residues. Per germline, CDR1 SGHVS and CDR2 FNYEAQ. CDR3 amino acids: CASSLYDLDRAVPQQFF. The CDR3 coding sequence is TGTGCCAGCAGCTTATATGACCTCGACAGGGCGGTCCCTCAGCAGTTCTTC.

V usage is TRBV7-6 and J usage is TRBJ2-1; D might be TRBD1 (5 bases). V was cut by 4 bases and J by 6 bases, with 10 bases left in between. Germline V CDR1 and CDR2: SGHVS, FNYEAQ. The CDR3 has 13 residues. The CDR3 sequence is CASSSGNLNEQFF. As DNA, the CDR3 is TGTGCCAGCAGCTCAGGGAATCTCAATGAGCAGTTCTTC.

This clonotype was seen a handful of times. The rearrangement joins TRBV7-6 to TRBJ2-2; TRBD1 aligns across 10 bases. There are 17 residues in the CDR3. After removal of 5 bases from V and 3 bases from J, the junction contained 9 bases not matched to a gene. CDR1 and CDR2 from the germline V gene are SGHVS and FNYEAQ. The CDR3 sequence: CASSTKSGTGDTGELFF. CDR3 nucleotide sequence: TGTGCCAGCAGCACCAAGTCCGGGACAGGGGACACCGGGGAGCTGTTTTTT.

This clonotype was observed a few times. The chain employs TRBV6-1 and TRBJ1-5; D ambiguous. The CDR3 extends over 13 amino acids. Trimming shortened V by 3 bases and J by 1 base, and 4 bases separated the two germline ends. Germline lookup yields CDR1 MNHNS and CDR2 SASEGT. The CDR3 is CASSDRSNQPQHF. CDR3 coding DNA: TGTGCCAGCAGTGACAGGAGCAATCAGCCCCAGCATTTT.

This clonotype came up many times. The V call is TRBV7-6, the J call TRBJ1-1; perhaps TRBD1 as D (5 bases). Germline CDR1 is SGHVS and CDR2 is FNYEAQ. The CDR3 is 16 amino acids. Trimming took 0 bases from V and 9 from J, leaving 20 bases between them. CDR3 amino acids: CASSLAQSGRIPQAFF. CDR3 nucleotides: TGTGCCAGCAGCTTAGCTCAATCAGGGCGGATTCCCCAAGCTTTCTTT. Filled out from reference TRBV7-6 and TRBJ1-1, the complete variable domain reads GAGVSQSPRYKVTKRGQDVALRCDPISGHVSLYWYRQALGQGPEFLTYFNYEAQQDKSGLPNDRFSAERPEGSISTLTIQRTEQRDSAMYRCASSLAQSGRIPQAFFGQGTRLTVV.

This clonotype came up many times. The V call is TRBV27, the J call TRBJ1-4, with D unresolved. The V gene's germline CDR1 is MNHEY and CDR2 SMNVEV (reference sequence). The V end lost 6 bases, the J end lost 0 bases, and 8 bases lay between the germline ends. The length of the CDR3 is 14 residues. The CDR3 region has the DNA TGTGCCAGCAGCTTTGGTGCAACTAATGAAAAACTGTTTTTT. This sequence encodes CASSFGATNEKLFF.

This rearrangement joins TRBV28 to TRBJ2-5; the D is unclear. Germline V gives CDR1 MDHEN, CDR2 SYDVKM. V lost 6 bases, J lost 1 base, and 15 bases lay in between. The CDR3 covers 15 residues. The chain's CDR3 is CASSHLLALQETQYF. CDR3 DNA: TGTGCCAGCAGCCACCTTCTGGCGCTCCAAGAGACCCAGTACTTC.

This clonotype has a handful of counts. The CDR3 DNA follows: TGTGCCAGCAAACAGAGTCCCTACGAGCAGTACTTC. This codes for CASKQSPYEQYF. The chain joins TRBV2 to TRBJ2-7, with unresolved D. The CDR3 is made up of 12 amino acids. The ends were cut back, 7 bases at V and 2 bases at J, with 9 bases in the middle. CDR1 is SNHLY and CDR2 is FYNNEI in the germline V gene.

The chain employs TRBV7-2 and TRBJ1-4; D unresolved. V lost 5 bases and J lost 5, with 18 bases in between. The CDR3 spans 16 residues. Germline CDR1 is SGHTA and CDR2 is FQGNSA. As DNA, the CDR3 is TGTGCCAGCAGCGCCCGCGGGGTAGCAAAAAATGAAAAACTGTTTTTT. Its protein is CASSARGVAKNEKLFF.